This record looks at one T cell receptor beta chain sequence and its context. Participants reported their clinical history, and cohort assignment relied on those reports. The sample belongs to a study of blood T cell repertoires in COVID-19. Background on the study: T cells, B-cell-depleted T cells, or PBMCs supplied cDNA or gDNA.

Authors' data handling: Estimated nucleated cell counts came from reference gene primer amplification. Sequenced by immunoSEQ multiplex PCR; TCRdb stores in-frame clones only, minus some. V, J and clone size are taken as reported in that table, and D and trimming were inferred from the DNA itself. The sample holds 300,000 to 400,000 clones, 75% to 90% seen once. The source material was PBMCs or T cells enriched from blood (not recorded which). The sequence derives from a man aged 25-45 years who had recovered from COVID-19.

The CDR3 DNA follows: TGTGCCAGCAGTGGCCCGACAGGGGCCATCGGAAATTCACCCCTCCACTTT. Translating it yields CASSGPTGAIGNSPLHF. The V and J genes are TRBV7-9 and TRBJ1-6; TRBD1 aligns across 8 bases. CDR3 length: 17 residues. Germline lookup yields CDR1 SEHNR and CDR2 FQNEAQ (reference sequence). J was trimmed by 7 bases and V by 6 bases; bases with no gene match: 14.